The 17 T cell receptor beta chains in this list originate from one sample, sequenced in a study of vaccination and CD4 T cells after COVID-19. TCRdb re-called the PCR reads with MiXCR, one entry per CDR3 protein. The table records about 20,000 distinct CDR3 sequences, less than 70% of them present only once. Sequenced here: CD4+ T cells from blood, sampled after SARS-CoV-2 vaccination. The receptors were gathered from a human donor who had recovered from COVID-19.

The chain is built from TRBV4-2 and TRBJ1-1; D remains unclear. The V gene lost 2 bases and the J gene lost 1 base, with 5 bases spanning the gap. The germline V gene has CDR1 LGHNA and CDR2 YNFKEQ. CDR3 length: 13 residues. Here the CDR3 reads CASSQLGNTEAFF. The CDR3 nucleotides are TGTGCCAGCAGCCAATTGGGGAACACTGAAGCTTTCTTT.

This chain uses TRBV30 with TRBJ2-7, with D perhaps matching TRBD2 (5 bases). Germline CDR1 reads GTSNPN; CDR2 reads SVGIG (reference sequence). V was pared by 1 base and J by 6 bases, with 13 bases between. The CDR3 runs 13 residues. This chain's CDR3 is CAWSETRVGEQYF. In DNA, the CDR3 is TGTGCCTGGAGTGAAACTAGGGTCGGCGAGCAGTACTTC.

This chain connects TRBV6-1 to TRBJ2-1; 11 positions agree with TRBD2. The germline V gene has CDR1 MNHNS and CDR2 SASEGT. V shed 8 bases and J 2 bases; nucleotides not matched to a gene: 8. The CDR3 runs 16 residues. As DNA, the CDR3 is TGTGCCAGCCTCAGGACTAGCGGGCGCCCCTACAATGAGCAGTTCTTC. This translates into CASLRTSGRPYNEQFF.

This chain joins TRBV11-2 and TRBJ2-1, with 14 bases identical to TRBD2. Germline-derived CDR1 and CDR2 are SGHAT and FQNNGV. V was clipped by 4 bases and J by 2 bases; unmatched bases: 4. This CDR3 spans 17 amino acids. The DNA for the CDR3 is TGTGCCAGCAGCTCCGGGACTAGCGGGAGAACCTACAATGAGCAGTTCTTC. Its protein product is CASSSGTSGRTYNEQFF.

This chain uses TRBV20-1 with TRBJ2-1; 9 nucleotides line up with TRBD2. The ends lost 5 bases at V and 6 bases at J; junction bases unmatched: 8. Germline-derived CDR1 and CDR2 are DFQATT and SNEGSKA (reference sequence). The CDR3 is 14 amino acids. The CDR3 here is CSAYGGRAINEQFF. CDR3 sequence (DNA): TGCAGTGCTTATGGCGGGAGGGCCATCAATGAGCAGTTCTTC.

V usage is TRBV7-2 and J usage is TRBJ1-5; 9 nucleotides line up with TRBD1. CDR1 and CDR2 (germline): SGHTA, FQGNSA. J was trimmed by 3 bases and V by 4 bases; bases with no gene match: 7. The CDR3 length is 16 residues. As DNA, the CDR3 is TGTGCCAGCAGCTCGCCGGGACAGGGACTCAATCAGCCCCAGCATTTT. Residues: CASSSPGQGLNQPQHF.

This chain connects TRBV21-1 to TRBJ1-1; TRBD1 is the table's D call and was not checked against the DNA. TRBV21-1 is reported as a pseudogene. This CDR3 region has 13 residues. CDR3 protein: CASVAQGKGEAFF. Written as DNA, the CDR3 is TGTGCCAGCGTGGCGCAGGGGAAGGGTGAAGCTTTCTTT.

The chain joins TRBV20-1 to TRBJ2-1; TRBD2 is a possible D gene (5 bases). V gave up 3 bases and J gave up 9 bases, with 15 bases separating them. Germline-derived CDR1 and CDR2 are DFQATT and SNEGSKA (reference sequence). This CDR3 comprises 13 residues. The DNA of the CDR3 is TGCAGTGCTAGTGGTATATGGGCGGGTGAGCAGTTCTTC. It encodes CSASGIWAGEQFF.

The chain employs TRBV19 and TRBJ1-5; D unclear. CDR1 LNHDA and CDR2 SQIVND come from the germline V gene (reference sequence). This CDR3 has 12 amino acids. V gave up 5 bases and J gave up 9 bases, with 11 bases separating them. The CDR3 nucleotides are TGTGCCAGTAGTCCGCCGGAGGGGCCCCAGCATTTT. Its protein is CASSPPEGPQHF.

V gene TRBV21-1 combines with J gene TRBJ1-6; TRBD1 is the table's D call and was not checked against the DNA. TRBV21-1 is recorded as a pseudogene. CDR3 size: 20 residues. The CDR3 loop is CASSSSGQDGESSYNSPLHF. CDR3 nucleotide sequence: TGTGCCAGCAGCTCAAGCGGACAGGACGGCGAGAGCTCCTATAATTCACCCCTCCACTTT.

The chain recombines TRBV7-3 with TRBJ2-2, with D tentatively TRBD1 (7 bases). The CDR3 is 16 residues long. V lost 5 bases to trimming and J lost 2 bases, with 15 bases between them. CDR1 SGHTA and CDR2 FQGTGA come from the germline V gene. CDR3 in amino acids: CASSPAGGSNTGELFF. The CDR3 DNA follows: TGTGCCAGCAGCCCCGCAGGGGGGAGTAACACCGGGGAGCTGTTTTTT.

This sequence joins TRBV7-2 and TRBJ1-2; D not resolved. The V gene lost 1 base and the J gene lost 2 bases, with 11 bases spanning the gap. This CDR3 contains 15 residues. The germline CDR1 and CDR2 sequences are SGHTA and FQGNSA. CDR3 sequence (DNA): TGTGCCAGCAGCTTAGGTCCGGGTAAAAACTATGGCTACACCTTC. It encodes CASSLGPGKNYGYTF.

This chain links TRBV6-1 with TRBJ1-1, with D uncertain. The germline V and J ends were trimmed by 6 bases and 4 bases, with 9 bases remaining between them. Germline assignment: CDR1 MNHNS and CDR2 SASEGT. The CDR3 spans 12 residues. CDR3 region: CASRRTSTEAFF. The CDR3 region has the DNA TGTGCCAGCAGACGAACTAGCACTGAAGCTTTCTTT.

The chain links TRBV2 to TRBJ1-5; 10 positions match TRBD1. J was trimmed by 5 bases and V by 7 bases; bases with no gene match: 2. The CDR3 sequence is 13 residues long. Germline CDR1 is SNHLY and CDR2 is FYNNEI. The CDR3 loop reads CASKGTGDQPQHF. CDR3 nucleotide sequence: TGTGCCAGCAAGGGGACAGGGGATCAGCCCCAGCATTTT.

The chain uses TRBV2 and TRBJ2-1; 7 nucleotides align to TRBD2. CDR1 and CDR2 from the germline V gene are SNHLY and FYNNEI. V gave up 9 bases and J gave up 0 bases; unmatched junction bases: 8. This CDR3 has 15 residues. The CDR3 nucleotides are TGTGCCAGTGATGGGGGGGATAGCTCCTACAATGAGCAGTTCTTC. Protein sequence: CASDGGDSSYNEQFF.

The rearrangement joins TRBV6-1 to TRBJ1-5; TRBD1 might be the D (6 bases). Trimming pared 4 bases from V and 0 bases from J, leaving 19 bases between. CDR3 length equals 18 residues. The germline gives CDR1 MNHNS, CDR2 SASEGT. The CDR3: CASSGVRAGALSNQPQHF. In DNA, the CDR3 is TGTGCCAGCAGTGGCGTCCGGGCAGGGGCTCTTAGCAATCAGCCCCAGCATTTT.

V gene TRBV6-4 combines with J gene TRBJ2-7, with D maybe TRBD1 (6 bases). This CDR3 is 16 amino acids long. Trimming cost V 6 bases and J 1 base, with 19 bases left between them. Germline V CDR1 and CDR2: MRHNA, SNTAGT. The DNA for the CDR3 is TGTGCCAGCAGGTCCTCCGGGGACACAAATTCCTACGAGCAGTACTTC. Translated: CASRSSGDTNSYEQYF.